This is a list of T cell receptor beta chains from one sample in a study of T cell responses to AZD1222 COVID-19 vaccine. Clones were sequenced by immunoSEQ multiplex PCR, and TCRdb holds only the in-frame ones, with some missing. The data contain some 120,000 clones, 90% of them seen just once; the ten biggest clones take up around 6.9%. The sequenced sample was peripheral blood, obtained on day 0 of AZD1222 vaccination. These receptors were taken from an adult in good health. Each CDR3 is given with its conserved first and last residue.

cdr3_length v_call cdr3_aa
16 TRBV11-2 CASSLGGFAGMTPLHF
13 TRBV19 CATEDENTGELFF
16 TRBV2 CASSIQGLAGAYEQYF
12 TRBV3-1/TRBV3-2 CASSHSSSRTFF
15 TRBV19 CASSIVQQGRYGYTF
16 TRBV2 CASSGRTGRDTGELFF
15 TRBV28 CASTLHRGLGTEAFF
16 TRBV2 CASSENRVRGNQPQHF
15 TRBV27 CASSFGTSGNYEQYF
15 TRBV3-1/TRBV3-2 CASSQEGGGTDTQYF
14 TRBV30 CAWSESLQGTEAFF
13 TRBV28 CASTNGGSYEQYF
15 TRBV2 CASSEAGGGYNEQFF
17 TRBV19 CASSIALGQGARNEQFF
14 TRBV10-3 CAISQAGGNEKLFF
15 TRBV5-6 CASSWRQGARTEAFF
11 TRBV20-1 CSARATYEQYF
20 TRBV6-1 CASSEPTPIQIVGAKNIQYF
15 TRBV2 CASSEALRGQSEAFF
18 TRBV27 CASSFGPPGQGVPYEQYF
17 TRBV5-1 CASSTGLAGAGEETQYF
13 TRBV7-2 CASSLRRGDEQFF
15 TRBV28 CASSSSGRATGEQYF
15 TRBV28 CASRSGLSTKNIQYF
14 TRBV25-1 CASSVGTGGSEAFF
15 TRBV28 CASRPSGAQNQPQHF
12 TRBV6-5 CAQSRGGYGYTF
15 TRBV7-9 CASSPTTFGAGEAFF
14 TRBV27 CASSSVVTNEKLFF
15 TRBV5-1 CASSGSTGGVYEQYF
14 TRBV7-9 CASSLEGGTYEQYF
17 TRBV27 CASSFRVSPGSGNTIYF
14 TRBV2 CASKGTGIPYEQYF
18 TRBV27 CASSLGAGQGAPIAGYTF
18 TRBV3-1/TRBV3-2 CASSQIPPTGTGNSPLHF
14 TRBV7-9 CASSFRTGKETQYF
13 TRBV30 CAWKRGGWTEAFF
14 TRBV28 CASRPGLGGGEQYF
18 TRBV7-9 CASSGRGSGRPNTGELFF
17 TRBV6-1 CASSEVAGGVSGNEQFF
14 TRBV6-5 CASRGTSFLKTQYF
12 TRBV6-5 CASTFAGQPQHF
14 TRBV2 CASSPGQRGYEQYF
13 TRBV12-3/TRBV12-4 CASRTGTNTEAFF
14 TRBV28 CASRSGGVNTEAFF
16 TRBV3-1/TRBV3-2 CASSQTTGGLGDTQYF
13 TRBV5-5 CASSFGTNTEAFF
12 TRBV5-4 CASSSTYNEQFF
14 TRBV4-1 CASSQGAGWQPQHF
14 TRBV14 CASSRTGPYNEQFF
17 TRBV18 CASSPKGQVDHQETQYF
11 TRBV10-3 CAISSSYEQYF
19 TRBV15 CATSRQRGLAGGLGETQYF
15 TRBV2 CASSGLGLGPDTQYF
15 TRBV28 CASSTEQGYSHEQYF
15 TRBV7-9 CASSSKTADPYEQYF
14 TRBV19 CASSMTSGNYEQYF
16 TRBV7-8 CASSAVGIGGNQPQHF
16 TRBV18 CASSPQGGSGANVLTF